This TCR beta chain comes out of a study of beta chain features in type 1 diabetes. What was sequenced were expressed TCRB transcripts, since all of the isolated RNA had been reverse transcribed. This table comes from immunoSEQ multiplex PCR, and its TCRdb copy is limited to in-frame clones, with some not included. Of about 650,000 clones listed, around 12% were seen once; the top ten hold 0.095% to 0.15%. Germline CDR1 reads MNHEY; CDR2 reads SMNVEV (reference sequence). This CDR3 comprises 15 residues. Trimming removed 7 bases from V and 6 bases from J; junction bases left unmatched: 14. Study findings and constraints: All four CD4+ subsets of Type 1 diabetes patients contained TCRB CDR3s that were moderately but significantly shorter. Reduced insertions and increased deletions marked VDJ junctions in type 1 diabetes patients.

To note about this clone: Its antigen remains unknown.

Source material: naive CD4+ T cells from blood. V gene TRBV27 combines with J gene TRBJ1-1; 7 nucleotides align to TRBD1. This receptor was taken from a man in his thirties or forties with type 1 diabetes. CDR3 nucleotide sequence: TGTGCCAGCACAAAGGGAGACAGGGCTAGCGCTGAAGCTTTCTTT. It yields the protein CASTKGDRASAEAFF.